This T cell receptor beta chain was recorded in a study of regulatory T cells in long-lasting Graves disease. Stated time point: newly diagnosed GD, antithyroid drugs for less than 3 months. The TCR library was prepared using RNA isolated from PBMCs. Building the TCR beta libraries relied on iRepertoire HTBI primers, and CDR3 regions underwent Arm-PCR. As handled by the study authors: Samples collectively showed some 65 TRBV and more than 12 TRBJ segments. TCRdb itself ran the multiplex PCR reads through MiXCR, one entry per CDR3 protein. TCRdb assigned the V and J calls; the authors' analysis was not used. The sample holds 400,000 to 500,000 distinct CDR3 sequences, 15% seen once. The CDR3 loop spans 16 amino acids. The trim removed 4 bases at V and 0 bases at J, leaving 4 bases unmatched. CDR1 is MDHEN, CDR2 SYDVKM, per germline. The sample was also reused in another study, on T cells in Graves' hyperthyroidism and ophthalmopathy. From that second work: Separation of ophthalmopathy from stable hyperthyroidism was achieved by a 13 V-J model.

This specimen was peripheral blood mononuclear cells (PBMCs), taken at new diagnosis, from a patient treated with antithyroid drugs. The source of this sequence is a woman in her forties with Graves disease. The rearrangement uses TRBV28 and TRBJ1-1; 11 bases fit TRBD1. The CDR3 DNA reads TGTGCCAGCAGTTCCGGACAGGGGGCGATGAACACTGAAGCTTTCTTT. Amino acid sequence: CASSSGQGAMNTEAFF. Full variable domain (outside the CDR3, taken from reference TRBV28 and TRBJ1-1): DVKVTQSSRYLVKRTGEKVFLECVQDMDHENMFWYRQDPGLGLRLIYFSYDVKMKEKGDIPEGYSVSREKKERFSLILESASTNQTSMYLCASSSGQGAMNTEAFFGQGTRLTVV.